The T cell receptor (beta chain) described here comes from a study of blood T cell repertoires in COVID-19. For the study at large: The United States, Italy and Spain provided the acute and convalescent COVID-19 samples. PBMCs, B-cell-depleted T cells, or T cells were the source of the cDNA or gDNA that made up the material.

Original processing notes: Researchers report that nucleated cell counts were estimated from reference gene primer amplification. TCRdb's copy holds only in-frame clones and misses some; the assay was immunoSEQ multiplex PCR. V, J and clone size reflect that table, while D and trimming were determined from the DNA. The sample has some 260,000 clones, approximately 89% seen once. Patients in Seattle were enrolled during active infection, then followed longitudinally. CDR1 and CDR2 from the germline V gene are MNHEY and SVGEGT. V shed 1 base and J 0 bases; nucleotides not matched to a gene: 5. The CDR3 covers 17 residues.

Material: peripheral blood. This receptor was identified in a woman aged 25 to 39 with COVID-19, enrolled during active disease. The chain is built from TRBV6-2 or TRBV6-3 and TRBJ2-1, with TRBD2 matching over 8 bases. The CDR3 DNA reads as TGTGCCAGCAGTTACTATGTAGCGGGGAGCTCCTACAATGAGCAGTTCTTC. It encodes CASSYYVAGSSYNEQFF.